Below, one TCR beta chain is given with its context. Its antigen is unknown. No much larger clonotype is one base removed from it; base qualities were not supplied. TCRbeta CDR3 regions were amplified from genomic DNA using the immunoSEQ Assay, a bias-controlled multiplex PCR. Per the authors' processing: The number of nucleated cells in each sample was estimated from the amplification of reference gene primers within the assay. To quantify the absolute abundance of each unique TCRbeta CDR3 rearrangement, sequence reads were collapsed and filtered. For each sample, productive Simpson clonality was calculated as the square root of Simpson's diversity index over productive rearrangements. The table was pulled from immuneACCESS by TCRdb, which kept in-frame rearrangements only. Such tables lose some clones; where checked, under half of the loss comes from unresolved V genes, and the rest has no known cause. V, J and clone size reflect that table, while D and trimming were determined from the DNA. The table for this sample lists some 170,000 clones; roughly 83% of them were counted only once. The ten most abundant clones make up 7% of the sample.

One collaborating source in Seattle enrolled patients during active infection and followed them longitudinally through the course of disease. Each collaborating institution followed its own protocols to collect whole blood in K2EDTA tubes. For TCRbeta analysis, collaborators shipped samples in one of three forms: frozen whole blood, isolated PBMCs, or DNA extracted from either of those sample types. This sample was included in a study of blood T cell repertoires in COVID-19 (dated by TCRdb to 2018 to 2020). A note on the overall study: Collaborator samples came from the United States, Italy and Spain and covered acute and convalescent phases of COVID-19. The material from the prospective study consisted of cDNA or gDNA derived from T cells, B-cell-depleted T cells, or PBMCs. The samples were drawn from the first 160 participants of the ongoing ImmuneRACE study and from over 950 subjects provided by 6 global collaborators. The repertoires were released in a freely available public database intended as a resource for research on the immune response to SARS-CoV-2. Deeply sampled blood TCRbeta repertoires from subjects exposed to, actively infected with, or recovered from COVID-19 were included in the dataset. The sample metadata nearly always contained a de-identified subject ID, COVID-19 status, age in years and sex. Where HLA class I and class II types were available, the types were taken from metadata supplied by the sample provider, not from assay-based typing. Paper-wide results and their limitations: The amount of clinical and demographic metadata varied by source and participant and was provided uncurated.

Cut back by 0 bases and 4 bases, the V and J ends lie 11 bases apart. The germline V gene (reference sequence) provides CDR1 SGHKS and CDR2 YYEKEE. From its cysteine to its phenylalanine, the CDR3 spans 15 amino acids. Only the CDR3 DNA stays, 45 bases, in frame from base 1. The V and J genes are TRBV5-5 and TRBJ1-5; TRBD1 is possibly the D segment (6 matching bases). The receptor was isolated from a woman aged 40 to 49 with COVID-19, enrolled during active disease. Input material: peripheral blood. This receptor carries the CDR3 CASSLVGQSNQPQHF. The DNA sequence is TGTGCCAGCAGCTTGGTCGGACAGAGTAATCAGCCCCAGCATTTT.